What follows are 28 T cell receptor beta chains derived from one specimen sequenced in a study of OX40 agonist ivuxolimab in advanced cancers. Sequenced by immunoSEQ multiplex PCR; TCRdb stores in-frame clones only, minus some. The table has tens of thousands of clones, 89% seen once. The sample was CD4+ or CD8+ T cells sorted from blood, taken in a trial of the OX40 agonist ivuxolimab. Source of these receptors: an adult with an advanced solid tumor such as melanoma, head and neck, liver or kidney cancer.

V is TRBV11-2 and J is TRBJ1-1; D remains unclear. Germline lookup yields CDR1 SGHAT and CDR2 FQNNGV. The CDR3 consists of 15 residues. V lost 2 bases and J 0 bases, leaving 10 bases between the germline ends. The CDR3 DNA sequence: TGTGCCAGCAGCTTAAGAAGCCAATTGAACACTGAAGCTTTCTTT. Protein product: CASSLRSQLNTEAFF.

DNA for the CDR3: TGCGCCAGCAGCCAAGACGGCCATGGTTCACCCCTCCACTTT. Amino acids: CASSQDGHGSPLHF. The V call is TRBV4-3, the J call TRBJ1-6; D call uncertain. The V end lost 0 bases, the J end lost 9 bases, and 9 bases lay between the germline ends. Per the germline V gene, CDR1 is LGHNA and CDR2 is YSLEER. This CDR3 spans 14 amino acids.

V usage is TRBV7-8 and J usage is TRBJ2-1; D uncertain. The V gene's germline CDR1 is SGHVS and CDR2 FQNEAQ. V lost 1 base to trimming and J lost 6 bases, with 7 bases between them. CDR3 length: 13 residues. This chain's CDR3 is CASSLDWTNEQFF. In DNA form, the CDR3 reads TGTGCCAGCAGCTTAGATTGGACCAATGAGCAGTTCTTC.

This clone has just one count. V is TRBV25-1 and J is TRBJ2-7; maybe TRBD2 (6 bases). The V end lost 5 bases, the J end lost 6 bases, and 14 bases lay between the germline ends. Germline values: CDR1 MGHDK, CDR2 SYGVNS. This CDR3 spans 13 amino acids. This CDR3 is CASSPGTGTEQYF. The CDR3, as DNA: TGTGCCAGCAGTCCCGGGACTGGTACCGAGCAGTACTTC.

The V call is TRBV20-1, the J call TRBJ1-2, with 8 bases matching TRBD1. This CDR3 has 11 residues. J was trimmed by 13 bases and V by 8 bases; bases with no gene match: 12. CDR1 is DFQATT, CDR2 SNEGSKA, per germline (reference sequence). The CDR3 DNA reads as TGCAGTCTCAGGGGGCGCGGGCTCCCCACCTTC. It specifies CSLRGRGLPTF.

V gene TRBV5-4 combines with J gene TRBJ2-5; D ambiguous. The J call may be in error: the DNA end matches TRBJ2-7 better. From germline, CDR1 is SGHNT and CDR2 YYREEE (reference sequence). CDR3 length: 15 amino acids. CDR3 region: CASSLDGVRVYEQYF. The CDR3 coding sequence is TGTGCCAGCAGCTTGGATGGGGTTCGGGTCTACGAGCAGTACTTC.

This chain links TRBV4-3 with TRBJ1-1; no definite D call. Germline V lookup: CDR1 LGHNA, CDR2 YSLEER. The CDR3 totals 15 residues. Between the trimmed V and J ends, which lost 1 base and 0 bases, there was a span of 9 bases. For the CDR3, the DNA is TGCGCCAGCAGCCAAGTCCGGTGGATGAACACTGAAGCTTTCTTT. This sequence encodes CASSQVRWMNTEAFF.

The J gene is TRBJ1-4, the V gene TRBV2; D call uncertain. The CDR3 has 13 amino acids. Germline-derived CDR1 and CDR2 are SNHLY and FYNNEI. Trimming took off 7 bases at V and 5 bases at J, with 11 bases between the two ends. CDR3 protein: CASKAKGNEKLFF. Written as DNA, the CDR3 is TGTGCCAGCAAAGCCAAGGGCAATGAAAAACTGTTTTTT.

This chain uses TRBV7-2 with TRBJ1-4, with D uncertain. The CDR3 extends over 14 amino acids. Germline-derived CDR1 and CDR2 are SGHTA and FQGNSA. The V end was cut by 1 base, the J end by 5 bases, with 8 bases between. As DNA, the CDR3 is TGTGCCAGCAGCTTAGAGGCAGACAATGAAAAACTGTTTTTT. Its protein product is CASSLEADNEKLFF.

The chain has TRBV28 and TRBJ1-4; D is unclear. V was clipped by 6 bases and J by 12 bases, with 17 bases between them. This CDR3 region has 13 residues. In germline, CDR1 is MDHEN, CDR2 SYDVKM. The CDR3, as DNA: TGTGCCAGCAGCCCACCCGACCACCCCGAACTGTTTTTT. Amino acid sequence: CASSPPDHPELFF.

The chain combines TRBV7-2 with TRBJ1-5, with D perhaps matching TRBD1 (5 bases). CDR3 size: 15 residues. The germline V and J ends were trimmed by 2 bases and 3 bases, with 11 bases remaining between them. The germline V gene encodes CDR1 SGHTA and CDR2 FQGNSA. The CDR3: CASSLFTGVNQPQHF. The CDR3 DNA is TGTGCCAGCAGCTTATTCACAGGAGTCAATCAGCCCCAGCATTTT.

This sequence joins TRBV11-3 and TRBJ1-1; the D is unclear. The CDR3 has 13 amino acids. Germline V lookup: CDR1 SGHNT, CDR2 YENEEA. V was cut by 4 bases and J by 4 bases, with 10 bases left in between. The CDR3 here is CASSSEGFTEAFF. CDR3 nucleotides: TGTGCCAGCAGCTCCGAGGGATTCACTGAAGCTTTCTTT.

J is TRBJ1-2 and V is TRBV28; D call uncertain. The CDR3 consists of 11 residues. CDR1 and CDR2 (germline): MDHEN, SYDVKM. Trimming removed 8 bases at V and 4 bases at J, with 8 bases between. This CDR3 reads CASGQTYGYTF. In nucleotides, the CDR3 is TGTGCCAGCGGTCAGACCTATGGCTACACCTTC.

This clone was picked up one time. The chain uses TRBV9 and TRBJ1-2, with TRBD1 matching over 8 bases. The germline CDR1 and CDR2 sequences are SGDLS and YYNGEE. The CDR3 runs 15 residues. V was clipped by 3 bases and J by 4 bases; unmatched bases: 8. CDR3 coding DNA: TGTGCCAGCAGCGGACAGGGGATCTCACCCTATGGCTACACCTTC. Protein product: CASSGQGISPYGYTF. The whole variable domain, filled in from reference TRBV9 and TRBJ1-2, reads DSGVTQTPKHLITATGQRVTLRCSPRSGDLSVYWYQQSLDQGLQFLIQYYNGEERAKGNILERFSAQQFPDLHSELNLSSLELGDSALYFCASSGQGISPYGYTFGSGTRLTVV.

The genes are TRBV5-4 and TRBJ2-5; possibly TRBD2 for D (7 bases). Germline CDR1 reads SGHNT; CDR2 reads YYREEE (reference sequence). CDR3 size: 16 residues. Trimming took 4 bases from V and 0 from J, leaving 16 bases between them. CDR3 DNA sequence: TGTGCCAGCAGCCGGGGGCTAGCGGAGAACCAAGAGACCCAGTACTTC. This sequence encodes CASSRGLAENQETQYF.

The CDR3 loop reads CASSQSPGVANVLTF. Here the CDR3 DNA reads TGCGCCAGCAGTCAATCGCCGGGGGTGGCCAACGTCCTGACTTTC. The rearrangement links TRBV23-1 to TRBJ2-6, with D maybe TRBD2 (6 bases). TRBV23-1 is recorded as an ORF, its role being uncertain. This CDR3 comprises 15 residues. Trimming stripped 0 bases from V and 6 bases from J, with 9 bases between.

The chain has TRBV19 and TRBJ1-5; 8 nucleotides match TRBD1. J was trimmed by 6 bases and V by 6 bases; bases with no gene match: 4. This CDR3 contains 13 residues. Per the germline V gene, CDR1 is LNHDA and CDR2 is SQIVND (reference sequence). The CDR3 reads CASSSDRAQPQHF. CDR3 bases: TGTGCCAGTAGCTCGGACAGGGCTCAGCCCCAGCATTTT.

This clone has more than one count but fewer than ten. The chain employs TRBV7-2 and TRBJ2-5; D is undetermined. Germline CDR1 SGHTA, CDR2 FQGNSA. With 2 bases removed from V and 2 bases from J, the gap between germline ends came to 6 bases. The CDR3 totals 13 residues. This CDR3 is CASSLRSQETQYF. CDR3 coding DNA: TGTGCCAGCAGCTTACGGAGTCAAGAGACCCAGTACTTC.

The CDR3 DNA sequence: TGCAGCGTTAAACAGGGAAATTTGCAGACCGGGGAGCTGTTTTTT. Protein sequence: CSVKQGNLQTGELFF. The chain recombines TRBV29-1 with TRBJ2-2; D is perhaps TRBD1 (6 bases). The CDR3 length is 15 residues. Germline values: CDR1 SQVTM, CDR2 ANQGSEA. V was clipped by 5 bases and J by 5 bases, with 18 bases between them.

This chain uses TRBV7-2 with TRBJ1-2; a possible D gene is TRBD1 (5 bases). V gave up 1 base and J gave up 0 bases, with 9 bases separating them. The CDR3 runs 15 residues. The germline CDR1 and CDR2 sequences are SGHTA and FQGNSA. The CDR3 region is CASSLGGTANYGYTF. CDR3 sequence (DNA): TGTGCCAGCAGCTTAGGGGGGACGGCTAACTATGGCTACACCTTC.

As to this clone: At one end the junction does not follow the germline gene, possibly because of a read error. The chain has TRBV5-1 and TRBJ1-4; 12 bases fit TRBD1. This CDR3 comprises 17 residues. In germline, CDR1 is SGHRS, CDR2 YFSETQ. The CDR3 DNA follows: TGCGCCAGCAGTTTGGGACAGGGGGCGTCTTTGGGTGAAAAACTGTTTTTT. The encoded protein is CASSLGQGASLGEKLFF.

J is TRBJ2-1 and V is TRBV11-3; possibly TRBD1 or TRBD2 for D (6 bases each). This CDR3 contains 14 residues. In germline, CDR1 is SGHNT, CDR2 YENEEA. V was shortened by 5 bases and J by 8 bases, with 16 bases between the two germline ends. Here the CDR3 DNA reads TGTGCCAGCAGCCGTACCGGGGGCGGGGATGAGCAGTTCTTC. Its protein product is CASSRTGGGDEQFF.

This sequence joins TRBV7-2 and TRBJ2-7; no clear D. The CDR3 loop spans 11 amino acids. Germline assignment: CDR1 SGHTA and CDR2 FQGNSA. The V and J ends lost 1 base and 3 bases respectively, with 1 base between them. CDR3 DNA: TGTGCCAGCAGCTTAGTCTACGAGCAGTACTTC. It translates to CASSLVYEQYF.

This sequence joins TRBV19 and TRBJ1-2, with D unclear. In germline, CDR1 is LNHDA, CDR2 SQIVND (reference sequence). CDR3 length: 13 amino acids. Trimming left V 7 bases short and J 2 bases short, with 11 bases between. CDR3 nucleotide sequence: TGTGCCAGTATGAGGGCCCCAAACTATGGCTACACCTTC. Amino acids: CASMRAPNYGYTF.

This sequence joins TRBV30 and TRBJ2-7; 9 bases are a match to TRBD1. This CDR3 spans 15 amino acids. Germline V gene data show CDR1 as GTSNPN and CDR2 as SVGIG (reference sequence). With V trimmed by 1 base and J by 4 bases, 8 bases remained unmatched. The CDR3 DNA reads as TGTGCCTGGAGTGCTCCGGGACAGGGTGCGTACGAGCAGTACTTC. Translation gives CAWSAPGQGAYEQYF. Using reference TRBV30 and TRBJ2-7 for the parts outside the CDR3, the full variable domain is SQTIHQWPATLVQPVGSPLSLECTVEGTSNPNLYWYRQAAGRGLQLLFYSVGIGQISSEVPQNLSASRPQDRQFILSSKKLLLSDSGFYLCAWSAPGQGAYEQYFGPGTRLTVT.

The chain combines TRBV7-2 with TRBJ1-2; D is undetermined. The germline CDR1 and CDR2 sequences are SGHTA and FQGNSA. The CDR3 contains 15 residues. Trimming removed 1 base from V and 0 bases from J, with 9 bases in between. In DNA form, the CDR3 reads TGTGCCAGCAGCTTAGGGGGTGCCTCTAACTATGGCTACACCTTC. Translated: CASSLGGASNYGYTF.

The genes are TRBV19 and TRBJ1-6, with D possibly TRBD1 on 6 matching bases. CDR3 length equals 15 residues. CDR1 is LNHDA, CDR2 SQIVND, per germline (reference sequence). With 6 bases removed from V and 6 bases from J, the gap between germline ends came to 15 bases. CDR3 in DNA: TGTGCCAGTAGCCTACAGGGTCGGAGTAATTCACCCCTCCACTTT. This codes for CASSLQGRSNSPLHF.

This sequence joins TRBV11-2 and TRBJ2-7, with D maybe TRBD1 (5 bases). The CDR3 has 14 residues. V was pared by 4 bases and J by 2 bases, with 12 bases between. Germline lookup yields CDR1 SGHAT and CDR2 FQNNGV. CDR3 residues: CASSSLWGPYEQYF. CDR3 nucleotides: TGTGCCAGCAGCTCCCTTTGGGGCCCCTACGAGCAGTACTTC.